A selection of T cell receptor beta chains follows, all from one sample in a study of early T cells in non-severe SARS-CoV-2 infection. TCRdb independently ran MiXCR on the 5' RACE reads; one entry per CDR3 protein. This sample has around 82,000 distinct CDR3 sequences, with about 11% found just once. Sequences were obtained from whole blood. These receptors were taken from an adult who was a healthcare worker with PCR-confirmed SARS-CoV-2 infection or an uninfected control (not recorded which). CDR3s include the opening cysteine and the closing phenylalanine or tryptophan. A D gene is named only where the DNA matches it firmly. A row's size may be missing; if present it is once, few, many or a size class.

d_call j_call v_call clone_size cdr3_aa cdr3_nt
TRBD1 TRBJ2-7 TRBV5-1 many CASSLTTGISEQYF TGCGCCAGCAGCTTGACGACAGGGATCAGCGAGCAGTACTTC
TRBD2 TRBJ2-5 TRBV4-2 NA CASSPGASGGEETQYF TGTGCCAGCAGCCCGGGGGCTAGCGGGGGGGAAGAGACCCAGTACTTC
TRBD2 TRBJ2-5 TRBV6-2/TRBV6-3 NA CASSSRLGTSGRETQYF TGTGCCAGCAGTTCGCGGCTAGGGACTAGCGGGAGAGAGACCCAGTACTTC
TRBD1 TRBJ1-4 TRBV19 many CASSTHPGQGEEKLFF TGTGCCAGTAGTACGCATCCGGGACAGGGAGAGGAAAAACTGTTTTTT
NA TRBJ2-5 TRBV5-1 NA CASSLALGPETQYF TGCGCCAGCAGCTTGGCCTTGGGGCCGGAGACCCAGTACTTC
NA TRBJ1-2 TRBV20-1 few CSAGRADRSNYGYTF TGCAGTGCTGGGCGAGCTGACCGCAGCAACTATGGCTACACCTTC
NA TRBJ2-3 TRBV27 few CASLPLGEADTQYF TGTGCCAGCTTGCCCCTGGGGGAGGCAGATACGCAGTATTTT
TRBD1 TRBJ1-5 TRBV2 few CASSEDRGLYNQPQHF TGTGCCAGCAGTGAGGACAGGGGCCTTTACAATCAGCCCCAGCATTTT
TRBD1 TRBJ2-7 TRBV28 NA CASSLAGTGVHEQYF TGTGCCAGCAGTTTAGCCGGGACAGGGGTCCACGAGCAGTACTTC
NA TRBJ2-3 TRBV11-3 many CASSSPLTDTQYF TGTGCCAGCAGCTCTCCCCTCACAGATACGCAGTATTTT
NA TRBJ1-1 TRBV12-3/TRBV12-4 many CASSFTNTEAFF TGTGCCAGCAGTTTTACGAACACTGAAGCTTTCTTT
TRBD1 TRBJ2-5 TRBV7-9 NA CASSLAWDRQETQYF TGTGCCAGCAGCCTAGCCTGGGACAGGCAAGAGACCCAGTACTTC
NA TRBJ1-5 TRBV5-5 many CASSLLGDGQPQHF TGTGCCAGCAGCTTGTTAGGGGACGGCCAGCCCCAGCATTTT
TRBD2 TRBJ2-3 TRBV20-1 few CSARDLAGVRTDTQYF TGCAGTGCTAGAGATTTGGCGGGGGTAAGGACAGATACGCAGTATTTT
TRBD1 TRBJ1-1 TRBV5-1 NA CASSTGGRPNTEAFF TGCGCCAGCAGTACAGGGGGGAGGCCTAACACTGAAGCTTTCTTT
TRBD2 TRBJ2-5 TRBV24-1 few CATSASGGSQETQYF TGTGCCACCAGTGCGAGCGGGGGGTCCCAAGAGACCCAGTACTTC
TRBD1 TRBJ2-6 TRBV9 many CASSAPTRQGGGANVLTF TGTGCCAGCAGCGCCCCTACCCGACAGGGCGGTGGGGCCAACGTCCTGACTTTC
NA TRBJ1-4 TRBV19 NA CASSIVPGEKLFF TGTGCCAGTAGTATAGTTCCGGGGGAAAAACTGTTTTTT
NA TRBJ1-3 TRBV5-4 few CASSLGPRSASGNTIYF TGTGCCAGCAGCTTGGGCCCCCGCAGCGCGTCAGGAAACACCATATATTTT
NA TRBJ2-2 TRBV7-2 NA CASSLKRDGELFF TGTGCCAGCAGCTTGAAAAGAGACGGGGAGCTGTTTTTT
NA TRBJ2-3 TRBV5-6 NA CASSLQRTDTQYF TGTGCCAGCAGCTTACAGCGCACAGATACGCAGTATTTT
TRBD1 TRBJ1-3 TRBV18 NA CASSPEQGSSGNTIYF TGTGCCAGCTCACCAGAACAGGGGAGCTCTGGAAACACCATATATTTT
NA TRBJ1-1 TRBV15 few CATSRDRTGVNTEAFF TGTGCCACCAGCAGAGATCGGACGGGGGTGAACACTGAAGCTTTCTTT
TRBD2 TRBJ2-1 TRBV29-1 many CSVEGPGGGKEQFF TGCAGCGTTGAGGGTCCCGGGGGGGGAAAGGAGCAGTTCTTC
NA TRBJ2-4 TRBV15 few CATSRQGGLAKNIQYF TGTGCCACCAGCAGACAGGGAGGCTTAGCCAAAAACATTCAGTACTTC
NA TRBJ1-2 TRBV29-1 once CSVSPGRQYGYTF TGCAGCGTCTCCCCGGGACGGCAATATGGCTACACCTTC
NA TRBJ2-1 TRBV2 NA CASRTANNEQFF TGTGCCAGCAGGACAGCGAACAATGAGCAGTTCTTC
NA TRBJ1-1 TRBV6-6 few CASSYSSGPTEAFF TGTGCCAGCAGTTACTCGAGCGGGCCCACTGAAGCTTTCTTT
NA TRBJ2-6 TRBV12-3/TRBV12-4 many CASSTTGSTGANVLTF TGTGCCAGCAGTACCACAGGGTCTACTGGGGCCAACGTCCTGACTTTC
NA TRBJ1-4 TRBV12-2 NA CASRLKRTGGWWEKLFF TGTGCAAGTCGACTCAAACGGACAGGGGGATGGTGGGAAAAACTGTTTTTT
NA TRBJ2-7 TRBV20-1 few CSARDRGGEAGYEQYF TGCAGTGCTAGAGATCGGGGCGGGGAAGCAGGTTACGAGCAGTACTTC